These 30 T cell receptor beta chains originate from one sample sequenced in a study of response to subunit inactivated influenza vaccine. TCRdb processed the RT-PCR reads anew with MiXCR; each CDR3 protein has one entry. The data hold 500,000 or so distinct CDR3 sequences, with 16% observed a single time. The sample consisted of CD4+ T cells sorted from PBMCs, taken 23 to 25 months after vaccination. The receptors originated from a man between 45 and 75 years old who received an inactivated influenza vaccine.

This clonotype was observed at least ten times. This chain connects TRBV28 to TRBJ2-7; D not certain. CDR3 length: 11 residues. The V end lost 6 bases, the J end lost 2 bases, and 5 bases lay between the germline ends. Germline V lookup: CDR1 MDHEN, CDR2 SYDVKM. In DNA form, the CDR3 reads TGTGCCAGCAGCTCACCCTACGAGCAGTACTTC. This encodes CASSSPYEQYF.

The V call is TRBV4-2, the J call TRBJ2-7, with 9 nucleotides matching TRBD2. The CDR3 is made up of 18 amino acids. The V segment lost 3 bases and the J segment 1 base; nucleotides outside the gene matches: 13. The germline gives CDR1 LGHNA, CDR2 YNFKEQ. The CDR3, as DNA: TGTGCCAGCAGCCAGGATGACCTGACTAGCGGACTTTCCTACGAGCAGTACTTC. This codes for CASSQDDLTSGLSYEQYF.

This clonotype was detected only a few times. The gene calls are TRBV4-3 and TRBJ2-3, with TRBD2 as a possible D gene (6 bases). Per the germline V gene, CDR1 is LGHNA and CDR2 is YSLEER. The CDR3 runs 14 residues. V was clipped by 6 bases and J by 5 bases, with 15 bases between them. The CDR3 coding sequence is TGCGCCAGCAGTCCCGGCAGGCGGGGAGATACGCAGTATTTT. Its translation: CASSPGRRGDTQYF.

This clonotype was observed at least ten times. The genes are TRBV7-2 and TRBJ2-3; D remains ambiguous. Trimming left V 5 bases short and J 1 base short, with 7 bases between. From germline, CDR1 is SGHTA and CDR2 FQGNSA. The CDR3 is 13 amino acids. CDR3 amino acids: CASSIPGTDTQYF. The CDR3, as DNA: TGTGCCAGCAGCATCCCGGGCACAGATACGCAGTATTTT.

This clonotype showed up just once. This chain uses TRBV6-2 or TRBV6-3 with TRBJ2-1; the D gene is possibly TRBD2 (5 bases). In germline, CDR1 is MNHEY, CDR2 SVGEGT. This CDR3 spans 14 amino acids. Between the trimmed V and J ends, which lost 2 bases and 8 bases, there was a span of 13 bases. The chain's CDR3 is CASSYEGRYDEQFF. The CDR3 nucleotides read TGTGCCAGCAGTTACGAGGGCCGATACGATGAGCAGTTCTTC.

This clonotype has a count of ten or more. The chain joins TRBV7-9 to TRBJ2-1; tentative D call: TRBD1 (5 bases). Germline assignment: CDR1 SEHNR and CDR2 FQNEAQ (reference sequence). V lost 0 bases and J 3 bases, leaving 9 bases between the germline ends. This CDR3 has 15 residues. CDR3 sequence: CASSLAVRVYNEQFF. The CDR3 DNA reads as TGTGCCAGCAGCTTAGCGGTCAGGGTCTACAATGAGCAGTTCTTC.

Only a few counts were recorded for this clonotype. This chain's CDR3 is CASSDYTTQYF. In DNA form, the CDR3 reads TGTGCCAGCAGTGACTATACGACCCAGTACTTC. This chain connects TRBV2 to TRBJ2-5, with D unclear. The CDR3 consists of 11 residues. From germline, CDR1 is SNHLY and CDR2 FYNNEI. V was cut by 3 bases and J by 7 bases, with 6 bases left in between. Combining the CDR3 with reference TRBV2 and TRBJ2-5 gives the whole variable domain EPEVTQTPSHQVTQMGQEVILRCVPISNHLYFYWYRQILGQKVEFLVSFYNNEISEKSEIFDDQFSVERPDGSNFTLKIRSTKLEDSAMYFCASSDYTTQYFGPGTRLLVL.

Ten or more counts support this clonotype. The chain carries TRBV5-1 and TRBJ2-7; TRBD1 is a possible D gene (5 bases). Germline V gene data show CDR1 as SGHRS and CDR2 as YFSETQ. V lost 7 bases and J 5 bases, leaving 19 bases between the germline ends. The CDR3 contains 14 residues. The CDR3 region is CASGKGQFPNEQYF. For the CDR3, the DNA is TGCGCCAGCGGGAAGGGGCAGTTTCCCAACGAGCAGTACTTC.

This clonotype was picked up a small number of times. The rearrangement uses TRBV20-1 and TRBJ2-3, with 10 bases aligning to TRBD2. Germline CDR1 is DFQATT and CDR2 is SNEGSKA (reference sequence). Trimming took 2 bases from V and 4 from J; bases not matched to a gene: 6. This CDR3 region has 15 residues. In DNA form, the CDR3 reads TGCAGTGCTAGAAAAACTAGCGGGAATCCAGATACGCAGTATTTT. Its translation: CSARKTSGNPDTQYF.

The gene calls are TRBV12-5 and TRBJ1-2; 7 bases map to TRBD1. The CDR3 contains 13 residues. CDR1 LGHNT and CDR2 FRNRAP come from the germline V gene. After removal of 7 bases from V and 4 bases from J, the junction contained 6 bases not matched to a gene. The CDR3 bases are TGTGCTAGTGCCCTGGACAGGCTCTATGGCTACACCTTC. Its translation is CASALDRLYGYTF.

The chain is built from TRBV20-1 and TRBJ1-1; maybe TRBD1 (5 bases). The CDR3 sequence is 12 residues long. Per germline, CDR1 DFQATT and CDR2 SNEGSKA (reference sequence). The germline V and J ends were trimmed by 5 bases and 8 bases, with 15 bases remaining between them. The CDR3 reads CSAYNPGGEAFF. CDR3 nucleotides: TGCAGTGCTTACAATCCCGGGGGGGAAGCTTTCTTT.

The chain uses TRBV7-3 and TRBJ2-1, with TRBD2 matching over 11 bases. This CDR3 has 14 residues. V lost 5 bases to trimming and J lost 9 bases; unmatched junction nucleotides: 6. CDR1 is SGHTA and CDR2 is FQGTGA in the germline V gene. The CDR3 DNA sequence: TGTGCCAGCAGCCCGGGACTAGCGGCCACTGAGCAGTTCTTC. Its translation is CASSPGLAATEQFF.

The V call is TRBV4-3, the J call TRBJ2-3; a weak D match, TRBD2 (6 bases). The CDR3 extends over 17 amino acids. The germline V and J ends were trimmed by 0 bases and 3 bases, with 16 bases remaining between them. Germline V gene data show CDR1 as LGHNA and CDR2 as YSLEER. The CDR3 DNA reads TGCGCCAGCAGCCAAGACACGCGGGGATTAAAGACAGATACGCAGTATTTT. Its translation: CASSQDTRGLKTDTQYF.

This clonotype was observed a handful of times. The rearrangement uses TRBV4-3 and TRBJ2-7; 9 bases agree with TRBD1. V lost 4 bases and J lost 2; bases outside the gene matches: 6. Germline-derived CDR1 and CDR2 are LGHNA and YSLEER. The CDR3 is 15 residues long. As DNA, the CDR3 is TGCGCCAGCAGCCCCCAGGGACAGGGTACCTACGAGCAGTACTTC. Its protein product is CASSPQGQGTYEQYF.

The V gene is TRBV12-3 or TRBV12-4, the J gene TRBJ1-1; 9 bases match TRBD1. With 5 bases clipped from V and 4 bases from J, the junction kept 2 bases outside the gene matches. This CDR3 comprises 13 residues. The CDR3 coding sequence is TGTGCCAGCAGTAACAGGGGGCCCACTGAAGCTTTCTTT. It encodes CASSNRGPTEAFF.

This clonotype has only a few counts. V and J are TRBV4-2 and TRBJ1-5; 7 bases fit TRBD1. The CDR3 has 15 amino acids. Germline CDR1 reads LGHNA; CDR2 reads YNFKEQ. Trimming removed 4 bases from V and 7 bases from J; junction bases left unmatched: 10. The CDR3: CASSRLQGNGQPQHF. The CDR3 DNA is TGTGCCAGCAGCCGCCTACAGGGGAACGGCCAGCCCCAGCATTTT.

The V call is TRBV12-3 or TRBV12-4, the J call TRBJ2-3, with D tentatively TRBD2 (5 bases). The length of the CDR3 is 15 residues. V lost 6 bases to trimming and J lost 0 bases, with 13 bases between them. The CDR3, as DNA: TGTGCCAGCAGCCGTCGGGGTCTCAGCACAGATACGCAGTATTTT. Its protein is CASSRRGLSTDTQYF.

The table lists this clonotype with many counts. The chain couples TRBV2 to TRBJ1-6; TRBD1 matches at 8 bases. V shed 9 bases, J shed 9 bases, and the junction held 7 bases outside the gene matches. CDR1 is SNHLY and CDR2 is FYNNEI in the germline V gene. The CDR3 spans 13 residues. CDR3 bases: TGTGCCAGTGAAGACAGGGGCGGTTCACCCCTCCACTTT. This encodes CASEDRGGSPLHF. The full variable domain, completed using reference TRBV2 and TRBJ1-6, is EPEVTQTPSHQVTQMGQEVILRCVPISNHLYFYWYRQILGQKVEFLVSFYNNEISEKSEIFDDQFSVERPDGSNFTLKIRSTKLEDSAMYFCASEDRGGSPLHFGNGTRLTVT.

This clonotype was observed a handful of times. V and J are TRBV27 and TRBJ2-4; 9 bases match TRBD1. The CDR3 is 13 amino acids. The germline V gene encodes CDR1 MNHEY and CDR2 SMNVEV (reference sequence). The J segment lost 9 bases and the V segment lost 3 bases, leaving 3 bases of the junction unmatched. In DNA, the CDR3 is TGTGCCAGCAGTTTCCGGGACAGGGCCATTCAGTACTTC. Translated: CASSFRDRAIQYF.

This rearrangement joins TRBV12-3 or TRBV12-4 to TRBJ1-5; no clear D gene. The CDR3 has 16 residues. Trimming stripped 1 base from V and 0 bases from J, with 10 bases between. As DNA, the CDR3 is TGTGCCAGCAGTTTAGGGATAGGGAATAGCAATCAGCCCCAGCATTTT. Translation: CASSLGIGNSNQPQHF.

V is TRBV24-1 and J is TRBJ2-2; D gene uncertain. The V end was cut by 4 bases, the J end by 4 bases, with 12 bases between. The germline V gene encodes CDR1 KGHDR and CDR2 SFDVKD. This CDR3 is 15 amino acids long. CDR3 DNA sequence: TGTGCCACCAGTGACCAATCTTATCTCACCGGGGAGCTGTTTTTT. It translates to CATSDQSYLTGELFF.

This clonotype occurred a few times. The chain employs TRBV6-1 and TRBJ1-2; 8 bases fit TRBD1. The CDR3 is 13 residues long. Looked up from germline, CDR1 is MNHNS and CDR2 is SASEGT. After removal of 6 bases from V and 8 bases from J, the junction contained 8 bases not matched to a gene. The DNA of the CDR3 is TGTGCCAGCAGACCACAGGGGGGGCCGGGCTACACCTTC. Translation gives CASRPQGGPGYTF.

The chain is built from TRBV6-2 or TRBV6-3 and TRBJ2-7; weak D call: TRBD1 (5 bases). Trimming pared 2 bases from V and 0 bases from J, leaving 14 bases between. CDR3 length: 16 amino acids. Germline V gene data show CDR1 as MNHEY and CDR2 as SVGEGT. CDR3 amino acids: CASSYGFGRVSYEQYF. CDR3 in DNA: TGTGCCAGCAGTTACGGATTTGGCAGGGTCTCCTACGAGCAGTACTTC.

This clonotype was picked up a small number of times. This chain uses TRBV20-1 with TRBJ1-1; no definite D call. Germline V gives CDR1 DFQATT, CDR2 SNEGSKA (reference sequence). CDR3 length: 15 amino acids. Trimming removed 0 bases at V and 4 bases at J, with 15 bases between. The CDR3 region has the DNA TGCAGTGCTAGAGACAGCTCGACGGGAATCACTGAAGCTTTCTTT. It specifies CSARDSSTGITEAFF.

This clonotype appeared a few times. The CDR3 is CATSRDQVFSNQPQHF. The DNA of the CDR3 is TGTGCCACCAGCAGAGATCAGGTCTTTAGCAATCAGCCCCAGCATTTT. The rearrangement joins TRBV15 to TRBJ1-5, with D hard to call. The CDR3 is 16 amino acids. V was clipped by 0 bases and J by 0 bases, with 9 bases between them. Germline V gene data show CDR1 as LNHNV and CDR2 as YYDKDF (reference sequence).

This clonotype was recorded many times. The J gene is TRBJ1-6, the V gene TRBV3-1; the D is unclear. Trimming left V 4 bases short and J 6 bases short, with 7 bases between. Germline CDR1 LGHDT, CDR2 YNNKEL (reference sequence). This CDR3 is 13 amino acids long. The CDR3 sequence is CASSLALNSPLHF. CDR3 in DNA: TGTGCCAGCAGCCTCGCCCTTAATTCACCCCTCCACTTT.

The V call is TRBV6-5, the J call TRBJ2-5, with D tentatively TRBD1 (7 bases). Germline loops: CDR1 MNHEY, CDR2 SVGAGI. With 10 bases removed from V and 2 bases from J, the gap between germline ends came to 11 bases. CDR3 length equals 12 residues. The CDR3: CATAGQQETQYF. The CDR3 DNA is TGTGCCACCGCGGGACAGCAAGAGACCCAGTACTTC.

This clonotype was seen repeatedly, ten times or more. This CDR3 reads CASSQEMNTEAFF. CDR3 DNA: TGCGCCAGCAGCCAAGAAATGAACACTGAAGCTTTCTTT. The gene calls are TRBV4-3 and TRBJ1-1; D gene ambiguous. The CDR3 is 13 residues long. Between the trimmed V and J ends, which lost 0 bases and 0 bases, there was a span of 2 bases. From germline, CDR1 is LGHNA and CDR2 YSLEER.

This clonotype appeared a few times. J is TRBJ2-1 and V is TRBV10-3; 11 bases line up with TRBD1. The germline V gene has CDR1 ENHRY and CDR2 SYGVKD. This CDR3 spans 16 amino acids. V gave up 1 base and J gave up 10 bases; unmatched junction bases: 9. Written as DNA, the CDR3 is TGTGCCATCAGTGAGTTGATCGGACAGGGGGCTGGGGAGCAGTTCTTC. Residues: CAISELIGQGAGEQFF.

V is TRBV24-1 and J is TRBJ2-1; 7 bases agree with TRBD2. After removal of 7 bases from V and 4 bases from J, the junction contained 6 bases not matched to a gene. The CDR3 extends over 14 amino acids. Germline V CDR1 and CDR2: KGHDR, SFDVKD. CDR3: CATRSSGAYNEQFF. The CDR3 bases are TGTGCCACCAGGTCCAGCGGGGCTTACAATGAGCAGTTCTTC.